This entry describes one T cell receptor (beta chain). Antigen unknown. Within the library, unique molecular identifiers were attached to each individual cDNA molecule. TCRdb reanalysed the RACE reads using MiXCR and keeps one entry per CDR3 protein. The sample has roughly 88,000 distinct CDR3 sequences, nearly 10% seen once. Noted time point: pre-sensitization, week 0. Specified treatment: therapeutic diphenylcyclopropenone sensitization with weekly scalp DPC. Sample donors consisted of patients with alopecia, aged 18 to 70 years, who were suitable for DPC. The data were taken from a study of human T cells and chemical hapten exposure. Study results and caveats: The study found expanded TCRs formed significantly more large CDR3 similarity clusters than controls.

Trimming cost V 6 bases and J 1 base, with 9 bases left between them. The CDR3 consists of 13 residues. In germline, CDR1 is SGHTS, CDR2 YDEGEE. This specimen was whole blood, taken in connection with sensitization to the hapten diphenylcyclopropenone (DPC). The receptor was derived from a woman aged 40 to 55 with alopecia areata. Some clones in this sample may be carry-over from other donors' samples. The J gene is TRBJ2-3, the V gene TRBV5-8; D gene ambiguous. The CDR3 loop is CASKESGTDTQYF. The CDR3 DNA is TGTGCCAGCAAAGAAAGCGGCACAGATACGCAGTATTTT.